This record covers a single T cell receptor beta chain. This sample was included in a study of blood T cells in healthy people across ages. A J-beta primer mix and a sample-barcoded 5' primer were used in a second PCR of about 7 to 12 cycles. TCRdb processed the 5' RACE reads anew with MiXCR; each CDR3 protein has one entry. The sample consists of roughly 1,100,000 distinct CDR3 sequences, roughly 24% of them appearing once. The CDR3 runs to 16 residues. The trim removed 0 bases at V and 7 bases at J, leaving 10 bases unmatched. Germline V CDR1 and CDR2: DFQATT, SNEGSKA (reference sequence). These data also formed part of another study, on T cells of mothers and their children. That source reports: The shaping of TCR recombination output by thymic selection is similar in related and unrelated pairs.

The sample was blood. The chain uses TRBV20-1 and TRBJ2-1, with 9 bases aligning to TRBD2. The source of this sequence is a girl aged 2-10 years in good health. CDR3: CSARDRGGGALNEQFF. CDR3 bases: TGCAGTGCTAGAGATAGAGGCGGGGGGGCTTTAAATGAGCAGTTCTTC.